This entry is about one T cell receptor (beta chain). The V and J ends lost 0 bases and 5 bases respectively, with 6 bases between them. Germline CDR1 is LNHNV and CDR2 is YYDKDF (reference sequence). This CDR3 is built from 13 residues. The data were obtained in a study of PD-1 blockade in classical Hodgkin lymphoma. Generated by immunoSEQ multiplex PCR, the TCRdb table keeps only in-frame clones and is missing some. The sample has 70,000 or so clones; over 90% are singletons. The time point was: newly diagnosed, previously untreated cHL patient sample. This receptor was obtained from a human donor with classical Hodgkin lymphoma. Sequencing was carried out using peripheral blood mononuclear cells (PBMCs). The gene calls are TRBV15 and TRBJ2-3; tentatively, D is TRBD2 (6 bases). CDR3 protein: CATSRERGDTQYF. The CDR3 DNA sequence: TGTGCCACCAGCAGAGAGCGGGGAGATACGCAGTATTTT.